This T cell receptor (beta chain) appears in the sequencing data of a study of cytomegalovirus exposure and HLA in healthy donors. Each of the donors was a healthy bone marrow donor. A multiplex PCR was run with 60 Vbeta primers and 13 Jbeta primers. The method was immunoSEQ multiplex PCR; TCRdb's version includes in-frame clones alone and lacks a portion of them. The table shows about 140,000 clones, with over 60% occurring only once. This clone was observed a single time. Its specificity is unknown. Germline V gene data show CDR1 as SGHDT and CDR2 as YYEEEE. The CDR3 is 17 amino acids. The V and J ends lost 0 bases and 1 base, in that order; junction bases with no gene match: 8. Whole-study results and caveats: A previous analysis found most TCR beta V segments productive roughly 87% or roughly 30% of the time. Presence/absence results assume similar sequencing depth per donor, which may not hold. In a later analysis, V- and J-gene trimming of beta chains associated with a DCLRE1C missense variant, replicated independently.

The source is a man between 40 and 49 years old in good health and CMV-seropositive. Material for sequencing was PBMCs. The rearrangement joins TRBV5-6 to TRBJ1-1, with 8 bases fitting TRBD1. Here the CDR3 reads CASSLGAGGIRNTEAFF. For the CDR3, the DNA is TGTGCCAGCAGCTTGGGTGCAGGGGGCATTCGGAACACTGAAGCTTTCTTT.